The 32 T cell receptor beta chains below were found in one sample sequenced in a study of a mutant IDH1 vaccine in newly diagnosed glioma. These TCRs are of unknown antigen specificity. The data were produced by immunoSEQ multiplex PCR, yet TCRdb's version contains in-frame clones alone and is incomplete. This table holds about 60,000 clones, around four fifths found once. Time point: week 35, safety follow-up. Vaccinated patients received 300 ug of mutant IDH1 20-mer peptide per dose, with topical imiquimod. This specimen consisted of PBMCs, obtained from a glioma patient whose treatment included an IDH1 peptide vaccine. The receptors here all came from a man aged 30 to 45 with glioma.

The chain links TRBV11-2 to TRBJ1-2; tentative D call: TRBD1 (6 bases). Trimming shortened V by 5 bases and J by 2 bases, and 21 bases separated the two germline ends. This CDR3 contains 17 residues. The germline CDR1 and CDR2 sequences are SGHAT and FQNNGV. The CDR3 region has the DNA TGTGCCAGCAGCCGAGGACAGCCAGCCGTCAAAAACTATGGCTACACCTTC. As protein: CASSRGQPAVKNYGYTF.

V and J are TRBV28 and TRBJ2-5; D is undetermined. This CDR3 contains 13 residues. CDR1 and CDR2 (germline): MDHEN, SYDVKM. V lost 8 bases, J lost 1 base, and 11 bases lay in between. The CDR3 sequence: CASAPRAQETQYF. The CDR3 DNA sequence: TGTGCCAGCGCTCCACGGGCCCAAGAGACCCAGTACTTC.

The chain is built from TRBV2 and TRBJ1-3, with D perhaps matching TRBD1 (5 bases). Germline CDR1 is SNHLY and CDR2 is FYNNEI. There are 13 residues in the CDR3. The germline V and J ends were trimmed by 10 bases and 1 base, with 11 bases remaining between them. CDR3 sequence (DNA): TGTGCCAAAAATGGGGGATCTGGAAACACCATATATTTT. Amino acids: CAKNGGSGNTIYF.

V is TRBV11-2 and J is TRBJ2-3; TRBD2 might be the D (6 bases). The germline V gene encodes CDR1 SGHAT and CDR2 FQNNGV. Trimming took off 3 bases at V and 6 bases at J, with 16 bases between the two ends. This CDR3 is built from 15 residues. The CDR3 region has the DNA TGTGCCAGCAGCTTTAAGGCCCCTGCGGGGGATACGCAGTATTTT. It codes for CASSFKAPAGDTQYF.

The rearrangement joins TRBV4-1 to TRBJ2-2, with D unclear. Trimming removed 5 bases from V and 0 bases from J, with 10 bases in between. Germline V gene data show CDR1 as MGHRA and CDR2 as YSYEKL. The CDR3 consists of 15 residues. The CDR3: CASSFRVSNTGELFF. The CDR3 DNA reads as TGCGCCAGCAGCTTCCGGGTCTCGAACACCGGGGAGCTGTTTTTT.

CDR3 sequence reads: CASSDSNGGDEQFF. CDR3 DNA sequence: TGTGCCAGCAGTGACTCGAACGGGGGTGATGAGCAGTTCTTC. The rearrangement uses TRBV6-4 and TRBJ2-1; possible D gene TRBD2, 6 bases. This CDR3 region has 14 residues. Germline lookup yields CDR1 MRHNA and CDR2 SNTAGT. V gave up 0 bases and J gave up 8 bases, with 11 bases separating them.

This chain uses TRBV7-9 with TRBJ2-5; 12 bases are shared with TRBD2. CDR3 size: 17 residues. Unmatched junction bases numbered 7, after V lost 1 base and J lost 4 bases. CDR1 and CDR2 from the germline V gene are SEHNR and FQNEAQ (reference sequence). In nucleotides, the CDR3 is TGTGCCAGCAGCTTAGTGACAACTAGCGGGGGGAGAGAGACCCAGTACTTC. Residues: CASSLVTTSGGRETQYF.

This sequence joins TRBV13 and TRBJ1-2; no definite D call. The CDR3 is 22 amino acids. The germline V and J ends were trimmed by 2 bases and 1 base, with 32 bases remaining between them. Germline CDR1 PRHDT, CDR2 FYEKMQ (reference sequence). The chain's CDR3 is CASSLTWIIRGISSRFNYGYTF. CDR3 nucleotide sequence: TGTGCCAGCAGCTTAACTTGGATAATAAGAGGGATTTCAAGCAGGTTTAACTATGGCTACACCTTC. The complete variable domain, with remaining parts taken from reference TRBV13 and TRBJ1-2, reads AAGVIQSPRHLIKEKRETATLKCYPIPRHDTVYWYQQGPGQDPQFLISFYEKMQSDKGSIPDRFSAQQFSDYHSELNMSSLELGDSALYFCASSLTWIIRGISSRFNYGYTFGSGTRLTVV.

The rearrangement joins TRBV5-5 to TRBJ1-1, with a weak D call TRBD1 (5 bases). This CDR3 region has 15 residues. With 4 bases removed from V and 3 bases from J, the gap between germline ends came to 16 bases. Germline assignment: CDR1 SGHKS and CDR2 YYEKEE (reference sequence). For the CDR3, the DNA is TGTGCCAGCAGCGACTCCGCTTGGGGCTACACTGAAGCTTTCTTT. Amino acids: CASSDSAWGYTEAFF.

V is TRBV11-2 and J is TRBJ2-2; D might be TRBD1 (5 bases). From germline, CDR1 is SGHAT and CDR2 FQNNGV. With 5 bases removed from V and 8 bases from J, the gap between germline ends came to 15 bases. The CDR3 spans 14 residues. The CDR3 reads CASSGGRDSGELFF. CDR3 sequence (DNA): TGTGCCAGCAGCGGCGGCAGGGATAGTGGGGAGCTGTTTTTT.

The V gene is TRBV28, the J gene TRBJ1-1; the D is unclear. The germline V and J ends were trimmed by 6 bases and 3 bases, with 17 bases remaining between them. The CDR3 runs 15 residues. Germline CDR1 and CDR2: MDHEN and SYDVKM. CDR3 DNA sequence: TGTGCCAGCAGGGCGGGTCAGATGGACTACACTGAAGCTTTCTTT. Protein sequence: CASRAGQMDYTEAFF.

The J gene is TRBJ2-7, the V gene TRBV19; a possible D gene is TRBD2 (6 bases). The ends were cut back, 4 bases at V and 7 bases at J, with 23 bases in the middle. The CDR3 runs to 16 residues. Per the germline V gene, CDR1 is LNHDA and CDR2 is SQIVND (reference sequence). CDR3 amino acids: CASSTGTYKLGEEQYF. CDR3 sequence (DNA): TGTGCCAGTAGTACGGGGACTTACAAGTTAGGGGAGGAGCAGTACTTC.

CDR3 sequence reads: CASSEMQGNTIYF. Written as DNA, the CDR3 is TGTGCCAGCAGTGAAATGCAGGGAAACACCATATATTTT. The chain carries TRBV6-1 and TRBJ1-3; D remains ambiguous. V lost 2 bases and J 4 bases, leaving 6 bases between the germline ends. Germline values: CDR1 MNHNS, CDR2 SASEGT. This CDR3 region has 13 residues.

The J gene is TRBJ1-2, the V gene TRBV10-3, with D possibly being TRBD1 (6 bases). Germline V gives CDR1 ENHRY, CDR2 SYGVKD. This CDR3 contains 16 residues. Trimming cost V 2 bases and J 2 bases, with 15 bases left between them. In DNA form, the CDR3 reads TGTGCCATCAGTGAGACTGAAGGGGGATACAACTATGGCTACACCTTC. This gives the protein CAISETEGGYNYGYTF.

J is TRBJ1-2 and V is TRBV2; TRBD1 aligns across 10 bases. The CDR3 loop spans 11 amino acids. Germline CDR1 is SNHLY and CDR2 is FYNNEI. The junction had 1 base not matched to a gene; V was cut back by 8 bases and J by 7 bases. The CDR3 sequence is CASRDRGGYTF. The CDR3 nucleotides are TGTGCCAGCCGGGACAGGGGTGGCTACACCTTC.

The chain recombines TRBV4-1 with TRBJ1-6; D is uncertain. This CDR3 region has 17 residues. CDR1 is MGHRA and CDR2 is YSYEKL in the germline V gene. Deletions cut 6 bases from V and 0 bases from J, with 15 bases between. The CDR3 protein is CASRAGRARSYNSPLHF. In DNA, the CDR3 is TGCGCCAGCAGAGCAGGCCGTGCTCGCTCCTATAATTCACCCCTCCACTTT.

V is TRBV9 and J is TRBJ1-6, with D unresolved. The CDR3 runs to 17 residues. Germline CDR1 reads SGDLS; CDR2 reads YYNGEE. Trimming shortened V by 4 bases and J by 4 bases, and 18 bases separated the two germline ends. CDR3 amino acids: CASSSSGGLGYNSPLHF. As DNA, the CDR3 is TGTGCCAGCAGCTCAAGCGGCGGGCTTGGGTATAATTCACCCCTCCACTTT.

The chain carries TRBV7-9 and TRBJ2-2, with D possibly being TRBD1 (5 bases). The V gene lost 0 bases and the J gene lost 0 bases, with 8 bases spanning the gap. Germline assignment: CDR1 SEHNR and CDR2 FQNEAQ (reference sequence). The CDR3 is 16 residues long. For the CDR3, the DNA is TGTGCCAGCAGCTTAGCAGTGACAGCGAACACCGGGGAGCTGTTTTTT. Translated: CASSLAVTANTGELFF.

The chain combines TRBV19 with TRBJ1-5; 8 positions agree with TRBD1. The length of the CDR3 is 15 residues. V was clipped by 9 bases and J by 1 base; unmatched bases: 8. Germline-derived CDR1 and CDR2 are LNHDA and SQIVND (reference sequence). The CDR3 DNA reads as TGTGCCAGCCTGAGGACAGGGCGGAGCAATCAGCCCCAGCATTTT. As protein: CASLRTGRSNQPQHF.

This clone was found a few times. CDR3: CASSPRRRGGTGELFF. CDR3 DNA: TGTGCCAGCTCACCTCGAAGGCGGGGCGGGACCGGGGAGCTGTTTTTT. The J gene is TRBJ2-2, the V gene TRBV18; the D gene is possibly TRBD2 (6 bases). Trimming shortened V by 3 bases and J by 5 bases, and 16 bases separated the two germline ends. Germline V gene lookup returns CDR1 KGHSH and CDR2 LQKENI. The CDR3 totals 16 residues.

The V gene is TRBV13, the J gene TRBJ2-1, with D possibly called TRBD1 or TRBD2 (5 bases each). Trimming removed 3 bases from V and 10 bases from J, with 19 bases in between. CDR3 length equals 15 residues. CDR1 and CDR2 from the germline V gene are PRHDT and FYEKMQ (reference sequence). The CDR3 DNA is TGTGCCAGCAGCTTTAGGGACCTCGGGACCACGGAGCAGTTCTTC. Translated: CASSFRDLGTTEQFF.

The chain has TRBV27 and TRBJ2-7; 9 nucleotides agree with TRBD1. The CDR3 consists of 14 residues. Germline assignment: CDR1 MNHEY and CDR2 SMNVEV (reference sequence). V trimming: 6 bases; J trimming: 1 base; junction bases outside the gene matches: 4. The CDR3 is CASRGTGNSYEQYF. In DNA form, the CDR3 reads TGTGCCAGCAGAGGGACAGGGAATTCCTACGAGCAGTACTTC.

The CDR3 DNA reads as TGTGCCAGTAGTATGGTTTCGGGCAGAAACTATGGCTACACCTTC. This encodes CASSMVSGRNYGYTF. The chain joins TRBV19 to TRBJ1-2; no clear D gene. The germline gives CDR1 LNHDA, CDR2 SQIVND (reference sequence). Trimming left V 3 bases short and J 2 bases short, with 13 bases between. The CDR3 extends over 15 amino acids.

The chain combines TRBV18 with TRBJ2-5, with D tentatively TRBD1 (6 bases). The CDR3 length is 14 residues. V shed 4 bases and J shed 4 bases, with 13 bases lying between them. Germline V gene sequence: CDR1 KGHSH, CDR2 LQKENI. The CDR3 nucleotides are TGTGCCAGCTCACGTGACCAGGGGAGAGAGACCCAGTACTTC. It specifies CASSRDQGRETQYF.

In this sample, this clone turned up a few times. The J gene is TRBJ1-1, the V gene TRBV10-3, with 7 positions matching TRBD1. This CDR3 comprises 13 residues. With 11 bases clipped from V and 4 bases from J, the junction kept 10 bases outside the gene matches. Germline CDR1 reads ENHRY; CDR2 reads SYGVKD. CDR3 coding DNA: TGTGCCGCACAGTGGGGACAGACCACTGAAGCTTTCTTT. It is translated as CAAQWGQTTEAFF.

The J gene is TRBJ2-7, the V gene TRBV7-9; TRBD1 agrees at 8 bases. Germline CDR1 and CDR2: SEHNR and FQNEAQ (reference sequence). V trimming: 4 bases; J trimming: 7 bases; junction bases outside the gene matches: 9. The CDR3 extends over 14 amino acids. CDR3 nucleotides: TGTGCCAGCAGCTCCCGGGACAGGTCTGGGGAGCAGTACTTC. This gives the protein CASSSRDRSGEQYF.

Judged by abundance, this clone is medium-sized. The rearrangement uses TRBV6-4 and TRBJ2-1; the match to TRBD2 covers 13 bases. V shed 6 bases and J 8 bases; nucleotides not matched to a gene: 7. Germline V CDR1 and CDR2: MRHNA, SNTAGT. This CDR3 has 15 residues. The CDR3 spells CASSGTSGEVDEQFF. The CDR3 nucleotides are TGTGCCAGCAGCGGGACTAGCGGGGAAGTTGATGAGCAGTTCTTC.

The rearrangement uses TRBV4-2 and TRBJ1-1, with 7 bases lining up with TRBD1. The J segment lost 1 base and the V segment lost 4 bases, leaving 3 bases of the junction unmatched. The CDR3 has 14 residues. Per germline, CDR1 LGHNA and CDR2 YNFKEQ. CDR3 nucleotide sequence: TGTGCCAGCAGCCCCCGACAGGGGAACACTGAAGCTTTCTTT. Amino acids: CASSPRQGNTEAFF.

The chain employs TRBV2 and TRBJ1-6; D call uncertain. Per germline, CDR1 SNHLY and CDR2 FYNNEI. V was cut by 8 bases and J by 7 bases, with 9 bases left in between. This CDR3 contains 12 residues. The chain's CDR3 is CASSARNSPLHF. Here the CDR3 DNA reads TGTGCCAGCTCGGCGAGAAATTCACCCCTCCACTTT.

The chain links TRBV30 to TRBJ1-1; TRBD1 matches at 7 bases. The germline V gene has CDR1 GTSNPN and CDR2 SVGIG (reference sequence). The trim removed 3 bases at V and 6 bases at J, leaving 4 bases unmatched. CDR3 length equals 12 residues. The CDR3 here is CAWRGQESEAFF. The CDR3 DNA sequence: TGTGCCTGGAGAGGACAGGAGTCTGAAGCTTTCTTT.

The V gene is TRBV5-5, the J gene TRBJ1-1; 9 nucleotides align to TRBD1. Trimming took 6 bases from V and 0 from J; bases not matched to a gene: 12. Germline values: CDR1 SGHKS, CDR2 YYEKEE (reference sequence). CDR3 length: 17 residues. The CDR3 DNA reads TGTGCCAGCACCGTGGGCGGGACAGGGCCCGTGAACACTGAAGCTTTCTTT. Translating it yields CASTVGGTGPVNTEAFF.

Notes on this clone: Other DNA sequences in this specimen translate into the identical CDR3. V gene TRBV5-1 combines with J gene TRBJ2-5; D remains unclear. Germline assignment: CDR1 SGHRS and CDR2 YFSETQ. The CDR3 length is 12 residues. Trimming took 0 bases from V and 4 from J, leaving 4 bases between them. CDR3 amino acids: CASSLVGETQYF. Here the CDR3 DNA reads TGCGCCAGCAGCTTGGTGGGAGAGACCCAGTACTTC.